Many counts were recorded for the clone carrying this T cell receptor beta chain. What it recognizes is unknown. The data are from a study of T cells in Graves' hyperthyroidism and ophthalmopathy. About the study: The initial diagnosis was the point when peripheral blood was collected, ahead of any treatment. Study-level results: Most thyroid clonotypes expanded above 0.001 appeared in blood too.

Amplification targeted TCR beta CDR3 regions from RNA transcripts. In the first-round RT-PCR of the TCR CDR3, the HTBI primer set was used. TCRdb re-called the multiplex PCR reads through MiXCR, storing one row per CDR3 protein. The sample has fewer than 450,000 distinct CDR3 sequences, roughly 17% seen once. On the basis of clinical symptoms, serum thyroxine and TRAb, thyroid ultrasound and orbital computed tomography, diagnoses were made. Unmatched junction bases numbered 7, after V lost 9 bases and J lost 2 bases. The CDR3 spans 15 residues. The TCR was taken from a woman under 40 with Graves' hyperthyroidism that later progressed to Graves' ophthalmopathy. Sequenced material: blood. This chain uses TRBV12-3 or TRBV12-4 with TRBJ2-2; 9 bases agree with TRBD1. As DNA, the CDR3 is TGTGCCAGTTTCTTACAGGGGGCTAACACCGGGGAGCTGTTTTTT. Translated, it gives CASFLQGANTGELFF.